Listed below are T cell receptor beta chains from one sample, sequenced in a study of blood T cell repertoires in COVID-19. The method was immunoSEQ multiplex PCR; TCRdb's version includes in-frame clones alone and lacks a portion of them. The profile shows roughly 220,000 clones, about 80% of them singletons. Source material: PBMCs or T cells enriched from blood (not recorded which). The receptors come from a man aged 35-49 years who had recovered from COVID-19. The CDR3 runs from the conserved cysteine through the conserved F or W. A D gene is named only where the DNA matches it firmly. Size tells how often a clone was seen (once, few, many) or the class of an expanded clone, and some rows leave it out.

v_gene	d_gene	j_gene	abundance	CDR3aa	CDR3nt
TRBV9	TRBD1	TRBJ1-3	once	CASSNTKGTASSGNTIYF	TGTGCCAGCAGTAACACAAAAGGGACAGCGAGCTCTGGAAACACCATATATTTT
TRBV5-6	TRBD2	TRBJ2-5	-	CASSLFLLAGAWGETQYF	TGTGCCAGCAGCTTGTTTCTTCTAGCGGGGGCCTGGGGAGAGACCCAGTACTTC
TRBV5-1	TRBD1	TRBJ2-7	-	CASSLAGDSPHF	TGCGCCAGCAGCTTGGCCGGGGACAGCCCGCACTTC
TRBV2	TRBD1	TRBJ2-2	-	CASSDDRGNTGELFF	TGTGCCAGCAGCGACGACAGGGGAAACACCGGGGAGCTGTTTTTT
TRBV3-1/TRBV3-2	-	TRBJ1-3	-	CASNSGGHSGNTIYF	TGTGCCAGCAATAGTGGGGGCCACTCTGGAAACACCATATATTTT
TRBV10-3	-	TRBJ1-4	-	CAASPGGGEKLFF	TGTGCCGCCTCCCCGGGGGGGGGTGAAAAACTGTTTTTT
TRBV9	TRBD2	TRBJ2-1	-	CASSVLSGTYNEQFF	TGTGCCAGCAGCGTGCTTAGCGGGACCTACAATGAGCAGTTCTTC
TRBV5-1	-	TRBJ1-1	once	CASSWDGSNTEAFF	TGCGCCAGCAGCTGGGACGGGAGCAACACTGAAGCTTTCTTT
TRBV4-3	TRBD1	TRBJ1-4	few	CASSQDRPGQAGEKLFF	TGCGCCAGCAGCCAAGATCGACCGGGACAGGCAGGTGAAAAACTGTTTTTT
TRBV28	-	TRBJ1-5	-	CALTPGTYSNQPQHF	TGTGCCCTAACGCCGGGAACCTATAGCAATCAGCCCCAGCATTTT
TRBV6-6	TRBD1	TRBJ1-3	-	CASSYSTGTGNTIYF	TGTGCCAGCAGTTACTCGACAGGGACTGGAAACACCATATATTTT
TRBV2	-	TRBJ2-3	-	CASSRGGTDTQYF	TGTGCCAGCTCGCGGGGAGGCACAGATACGCAGTATTTT
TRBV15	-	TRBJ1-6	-	CATSRGFSPLHF	TGTGCCACCAGCAGGGGCTTTTCACCCCTCCACTTT
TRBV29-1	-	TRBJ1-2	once	CSAGPTLNYGYTF	TGCAGCGCCGGCCCCACTCTTAACTATGGCTACACCTTC
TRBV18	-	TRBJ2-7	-	CASSLGQGIGEQYF	TGTGCCAGCTCACTCGGCCAGGGAATAGGCGAGCAGTACTTC
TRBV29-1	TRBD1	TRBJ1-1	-	CSVAGQWNTEAFF	TGCAGCGTTGCGGGACAGTGGAACACTGAAGCTTTCTTT
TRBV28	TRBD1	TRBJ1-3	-	CASSPPQGAPGNTIYF	TGTGCCAGCAGCCCCCCACAGGGGGCGCCTGGAAACACCATATATTTT
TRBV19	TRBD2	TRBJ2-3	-	CASSITGTSGITDTQYF	TGTGCCAGTAGTATAACCGGGACTAGCGGAATCACAGATACGCAGTATTTT
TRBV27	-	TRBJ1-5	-	CASSLLNQPQHF	TGTGCCAGCAGTTTACTGAATCAGCCCCAGCATTTT
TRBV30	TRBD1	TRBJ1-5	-	CAWSRGTGAARGNQPQHF	TGTGCCTGGAGTAGGGGGACAGGGGCAGCCAGGGGCAATCAGCCCCAGCATTTT
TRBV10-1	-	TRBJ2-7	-	CASSGSTSPYEQYF	TGCGCCAGCAGTGGTTCGACATCCCCCTACGAGCAGTACTTC
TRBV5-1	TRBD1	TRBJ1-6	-	CASSPLQGAGDNSPLHF	TGCGCCAGCAGCCCCTTGCAGGGGGCCGGCGATAATTCACCCCTCCACTTT
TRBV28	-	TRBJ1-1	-	CASRPTAGGQMNTEAFF	TGTGCCAGCAGACCTACCGCGGGCGGCCAGATGAACACTGAAGCTTTCTTT
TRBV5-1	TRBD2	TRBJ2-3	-	CASSLVASGGTQYF	TGCGCCAGCAGCTTGGTGGCTAGCGGCGGGACGCAGTATTTT
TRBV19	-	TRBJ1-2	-	CASSSPREIYYGYTF	TGTGCCAGTAGTAGTCCTCGGGAAATTTACTATGGCTACACCTTC
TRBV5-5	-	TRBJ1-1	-	CASSLAGDTEAFF	TGTGCCAGCAGCTTGGCAGGGGACACTGAAGCTTTCTTT
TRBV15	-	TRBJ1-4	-	CATSRGAWNEKLFF	TGTGCCACCAGCAGAGGGGCCTGGAATGAAAAACTGTTTTTT
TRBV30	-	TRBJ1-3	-	CAWSTTGNTIYF	TGTGCCTGGAGCACAACTGGAAACACCATATATTTT
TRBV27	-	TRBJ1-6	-	CASSFREGSPLHF	TGTGCCAGCAGTTTCCGGGAAGGATCACCCCTCCACTTT
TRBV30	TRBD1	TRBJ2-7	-	CAGDREHNEQYF	TGTGCCGGGGACAGGGAGCACAACGAGCAGTACTTC
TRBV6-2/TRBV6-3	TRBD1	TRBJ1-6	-	CASSLEKGALASPLHF	TGTGCCAGCAGTTTGGAAAAGGGGGCATTGGCGTCACCCCTCCACTTT
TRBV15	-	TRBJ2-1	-	CATSRDRGTLNEQFF	TGTGCCACCAGCAGAGATCGAGGGACTCTAAATGAGCAGTTCTTC
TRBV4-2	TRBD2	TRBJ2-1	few	CASSQGGRTSGRIEQFF	TGTGCCAGCAGCCAAGGTGGGAGGACTAGCGGGAGGATTGAGCAGTTCTTC
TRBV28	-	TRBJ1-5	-	CASSLSSAGRNQPQHF	TGTGCCAGCAGTTTATCGTCCGCGGGGCGCAATCAGCCCCAGCATTTT
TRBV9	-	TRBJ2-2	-	CASSVVPGGSTGELFF	TGTGCCAGCAGCGTAGTTCCAGGGGGGAGCACCGGGGAGCTGTTTTTT
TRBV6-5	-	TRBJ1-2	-	CASTPQGLPNYGYTF	TGTGCCAGCACCCCACAGGGTTTACCCAACTATGGCTACACCTTC
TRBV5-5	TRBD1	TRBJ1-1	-	CASSLQGAAEAFF	TGTGCCAGCAGCCTACAGGGGGCTGCTGAAGCTTTCTTT
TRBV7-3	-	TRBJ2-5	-	CASSAGQKETQYF	TGTGCCAGCAGCGCCGGACAGAAAGAGACCCAGTACTTC
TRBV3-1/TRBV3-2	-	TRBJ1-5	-	CASSQGSFAGNQPQHF	TGTGCCAGCAGCCAGGGGAGTTTTGCGGGCAATCAGCCCCAGCATTTT
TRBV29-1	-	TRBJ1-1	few	CSVEDHWPMNTEAFF	TGCAGCGTTGAAGATCATTGGCCCATGAACACTGAAGCTTTCTTT
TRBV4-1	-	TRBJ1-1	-	CASSRDLRTDIEAFF	TGCGCCAGCAGTCGAGATCTAAGGACAGACATAGAAGCTTTCTTT
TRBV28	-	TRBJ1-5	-	CASSYKRRRVAQPQHF	TGTGCCAGCAGTTACAAGAGGCGGAGGGTGGCTCAGCCCCAGCATTTT
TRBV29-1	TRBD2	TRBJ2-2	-	CSAGASGGDQTGELFF	TGCAGCGCCGGGGCTAGCGGGGGGGACCAGACCGGGGAGCTGTTTTTT
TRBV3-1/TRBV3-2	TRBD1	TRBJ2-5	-	CASSQAGTGVSETQYF	TGTGCCAGCAGCCAAGCCGGGACAGGGGTATCAGAGACCCAGTACTTC
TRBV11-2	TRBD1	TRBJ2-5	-	CASSLDTGGGETQYF	TGTGCCAGCAGCTTAGATACAGGGGGCGGGGAGACCCAGTACTTC
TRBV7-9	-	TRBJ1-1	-	CASSPDSYFTEAFF	TGTGCCAGCAGCCCTGACAGCTATTTCACTGAAGCTTTCTTT
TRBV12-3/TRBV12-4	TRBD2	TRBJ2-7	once	CASSFRLANEQYF	TGTGCCAGCAGTTTCCGACTAGCGAATGAGCAGTACTTC
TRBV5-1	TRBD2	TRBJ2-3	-	CASLRGAVTDTQYF	TGCGCCAGCCTGCGGGGGGCCGTGACAGATACGCAGTATTTT
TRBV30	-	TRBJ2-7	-	CAWSVTGPEQYF	TGTGCCTGGAGTGTTACAGGGCCCGAGCAGTACTTC
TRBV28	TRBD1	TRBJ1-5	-	CASSFQGAVSNQPQHF	TGTGCCAGCAGTTTTCAGGGGGCGGTTAGCAATCAGCCCCAGCATTTT
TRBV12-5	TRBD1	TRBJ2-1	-	CASGAPGQPYNEQFF	TGTGCTAGTGGTGCGCCGGGACAGCCCTACAATGAGCAGTTCTTC
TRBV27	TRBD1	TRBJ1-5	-	CASSLNRGSNQPQHF	TGTGCCAGCAGCCTAAACAGGGGTAGCAATCAGCCCCAGCATTTT